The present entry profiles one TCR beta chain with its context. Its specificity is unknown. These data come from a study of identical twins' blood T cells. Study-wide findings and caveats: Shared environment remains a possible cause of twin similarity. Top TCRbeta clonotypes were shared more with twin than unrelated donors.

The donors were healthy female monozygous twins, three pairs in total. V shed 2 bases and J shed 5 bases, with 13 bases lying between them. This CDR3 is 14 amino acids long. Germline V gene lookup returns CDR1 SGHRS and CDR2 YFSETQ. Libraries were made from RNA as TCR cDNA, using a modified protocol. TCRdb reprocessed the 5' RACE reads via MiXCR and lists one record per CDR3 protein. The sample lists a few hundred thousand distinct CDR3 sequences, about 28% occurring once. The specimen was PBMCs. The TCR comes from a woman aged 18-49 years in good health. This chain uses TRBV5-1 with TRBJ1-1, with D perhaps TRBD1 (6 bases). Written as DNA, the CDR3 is TGCGCCAGCAGCTTCGGGGGCGCGGGGACTGAAGCTTTCTTT. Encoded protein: CASSFGGAGTEAFF.